The 15 T cell receptor beta chains given below trace back to one sample, sequenced in a study of T cells after yellow fever vaccination. TCRdb analysed the 5' RACE reads with MiXCR anew, one entry per CDR3 protein. The sample comprises some 350,000 distinct CDR3 sequences, approximately 4% of which are singletons, and 20% to 25% rests with the top ten. The sequenced sample was PBMCs, obtained 5 days after the yellow fever booster vaccination. The origin of the receptors is a man between 18 and 35 years old who received the YFV17D yellow fever vaccine.

The J gene is TRBJ2-5, the V gene TRBV5-1; TRBD1 aligns across 9 bases. V shed 4 bases and J 2 bases; nucleotides not matched to a gene: 3. This CDR3 contains 14 residues. In germline, CDR1 is SGHRS, CDR2 YFSETQ. In nucleotides, the CDR3 is TGCGCCAGCAGCGGAGGGACAGGGCAAGAGACCCAGTACTTC. Translated: CASSGGTGQETQYF.

This clonotype was counted a single time. The chain employs TRBV20-1 and TRBJ2-5; TRBD2 is a possible D gene (8 bases). The CDR3 is 17 amino acids. Germline CDR1 is DFQATT and CDR2 is SNEGSKA (reference sequence). Trimming removed 0 bases at V and 9 bases at J, with 26 bases between. CDR3 residues: CSARDHLVAGPQGAQYF. CDR3 in DNA: TGCAGTGCTAGAGATCATTTGGTAGCGGGGCCCCAGGGGGCCCAGTACTTC.

This chain joins TRBV20-1 and TRBJ2-7; 11 nucleotides agree with TRBD2. The CDR3 spans 14 residues. Germline CDR1 reads DFQATT; CDR2 reads SNEGSKA (reference sequence). V shed 6 bases, J shed 2 bases, and the junction held 6 bases outside the gene matches. The CDR3 reads CSALAGGLTYEQYV. For the CDR3, the DNA is TGCAGTGCCCTAGCGGGGGGACTAACCTACGAGCAGTACGTC.

The chain employs TRBV7-8 and TRBJ1-3, with D perhaps TRBD1 (6 bases). The CDR3 is 15 residues long. Trimming shortened V by 4 bases and J by 2 bases, and 12 bases separated the two germline ends. Germline lookup yields CDR1 SGHVS and CDR2 FQNEAQ. In DNA, the CDR3 is TGTGCCAGCAGCTCGCAGGGGAAGCCTGGAAACACCATATATTTT. The encoded protein is CASSSQGKPGNTIYF. The full variable domain, completed using reference TRBV7-8 and TRBJ1-3, is GAGVSQSPRYKVAKRGQDVALRCDPISGHVSLFWYQQALGQGPEFLTYFQNEAQLDKSGLPSDRFFAERPEGSVSTLKIQRTQQEDSAVYLCASSSQGKPGNTIYFGEGSWLTVV.

In nucleotides, the CDR3 is TGTGCCAGCAGCTGGTGGCAAGAGACCCAGTACTTC. Encoded protein: CASSWWQETQYF. The genes are TRBV11-2 and TRBJ2-5; the D is unclear. The V gene lost 4 bases and the J gene lost 2 bases, with 5 bases spanning the gap. From germline, CDR1 is SGHAT and CDR2 FQNNGV. The CDR3 loop spans 12 amino acids.

V is TRBV12-3 or TRBV12-4 and J is TRBJ2-3, with TRBD2 as a possible D gene (6 bases). The V gene lost 4 bases and the J gene lost 4 bases, with 18 bases spanning the gap. There are 16 residues in the CDR3. The CDR3 bases are TGTGCCAGCAGTTCCTTCCTAGCGATCGGCGCAGATACGCAGTATTTT. Protein sequence: CASSSFLAIGADTQYF.

This clonotype was picked up many times. The chain couples TRBV6-4 to TRBJ2-1, with 8 positions matching TRBD1. CDR3 length equals 14 residues. V gave up 3 bases and J gave up 8 bases; unmatched junction bases: 6. Looked up from germline, CDR1 is MRHNA and CDR2 is SNTAGT. The CDR3 DNA reads as TGTGCCAGCAGTGAGACCCAGGGGGCGGATGAGCAGTTCTTC. The encoded protein is CASSETQGADEQFF.

This rearrangement joins TRBV7-6 to TRBJ2-3; TRBD2 matches 11 bases. This CDR3 has 17 amino acids. Germline-derived CDR1 and CDR2 are SGHVS and FNYEAQ. The V and J ends lost 1 base and 0 bases, in that order; junction bases with no gene match: 3. The CDR3 DNA follows: TGTGCCAGCAGCTTAGATGGGACTAGCGGTAGCACAGATACGCAGTATTTT. Protein sequence: CASSLDGTSGSTDTQYF.

This clonotype came up a few times. The chain joins TRBV21-1 to TRBJ2-7; whether TRBD1, the table's D call, matches the DNA was not checked. TRBV21-1 is termed a pseudogene. The CDR3 contains 14 residues. CDR3 DNA sequence: TGTGCCAGCAGCGCTACCGGGACAGGGGGCGAGCAGTACGTC. This sequence encodes CASSATGTGGEQYV.

This clonotype has only a few counts. This chain joins TRBV29-1 and TRBJ1-2; tentative D call: TRBD1 (5 bases). The CDR3 loop spans 14 amino acids. V was shortened by 4 bases and J by 4 bases, with 16 bases between the two germline ends. Germline V CDR1 and CDR2: SQVTM, ANQGSEA. CDR3 DNA: TGCAGCGTTGCGTCAGGGTATAAAGGCTATGGCTACACCTTC. Amino acid sequence: CSVASGYKGYGYTF.

The chain combines TRBV11-3 with TRBJ2-3; a possible D gene is TRBD1 (6 bases). The CDR3 spans 15 residues. CDR1 is SGHNT, CDR2 YENEEA, per germline. The ends were cut back, 5 bases at V and 3 bases at J, with 15 bases in the middle. The CDR3: CASSRGGRGTDTQYF. Written as DNA, the CDR3 is TGTGCCAGCAGCCGCGGAGGAAGGGGGACAGATACGCAGTATTTT.

This clonotype was seen more than once but under ten times. The genes are TRBV27 and TRBJ2-1; TRBD1 is a possible D gene (6 bases). Germline loops: CDR1 MNHEY, CDR2 SMNVEV (reference sequence). CDR3 size: 16 residues. Trimming stripped 5 bases from V and 8 bases from J, with 22 bases between. The CDR3, as DNA: TGTGCCAGCAGTACTACCTGGACAGCTATTCGGGATGAGCAGTTCTTC. It codes for CASSTTWTAIRDEQFF.

This clonotype was seen many times. The chain joins TRBV7-9 to TRBJ1-4; 7 bases map to TRBD1. CDR1 and CDR2 (germline): SEHNR, FQNEAQ (reference sequence). The junction had 8 bases not matched to a gene; V was cut back by 6 bases and J by 10 bases. The CDR3 totals 13 residues. The DNA for the CDR3 is TGTGCCAGCAGGCCAACAGGGGACGGAAAACTGTTTTTT. Amino acid sequence: CASRPTGDGKLFF.

The chain employs TRBV20-1 and TRBJ2-7; weak D call: TRBD1 (6 bases). V was shortened by 3 bases and J by 1 base, with 19 bases between the two germline ends. CDR3 length equals 16 residues. Germline V gene lookup returns CDR1 DFQATT and CDR2 SNEGSKA (reference sequence). The CDR3 DNA follows: TGCAGTGCTAGGTATAACTTAGGGGGAGCGTCCTACGAGCAGTACTTC. Translation: CSARYNLGGASYEQYF.

The rearrangement joins TRBV11-3 to TRBJ2-1; TRBD2 agrees at 10 bases. Germline-derived CDR1 and CDR2 are SGHNT and YENEEA. CDR3 length: 17 residues. The V gene end was trimmed by 4 bases and the J gene end by 4 bases; junction bases not matched to a gene: 10. The CDR3 protein is CASSSPGASGGYNEQFF. DNA for the CDR3: TGTGCCAGCAGCTCCCCCGGGGCTAGCGGGGGATACAATGAGCAGTTCTTC.